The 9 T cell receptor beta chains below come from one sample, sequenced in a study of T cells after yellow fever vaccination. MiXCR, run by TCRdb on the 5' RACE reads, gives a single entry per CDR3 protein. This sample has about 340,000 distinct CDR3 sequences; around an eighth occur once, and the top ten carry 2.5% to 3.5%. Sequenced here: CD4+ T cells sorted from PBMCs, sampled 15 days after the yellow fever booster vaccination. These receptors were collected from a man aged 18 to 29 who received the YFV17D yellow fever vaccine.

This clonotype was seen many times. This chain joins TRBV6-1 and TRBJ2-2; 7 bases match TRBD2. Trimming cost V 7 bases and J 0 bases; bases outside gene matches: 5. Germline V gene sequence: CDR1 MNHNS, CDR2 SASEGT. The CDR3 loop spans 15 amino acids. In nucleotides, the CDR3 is TGTGCCAGCACCTGGGACTACGCGAACACCGGGGAGCTGTTTTTT. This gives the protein CASTWDYANTGELFF.

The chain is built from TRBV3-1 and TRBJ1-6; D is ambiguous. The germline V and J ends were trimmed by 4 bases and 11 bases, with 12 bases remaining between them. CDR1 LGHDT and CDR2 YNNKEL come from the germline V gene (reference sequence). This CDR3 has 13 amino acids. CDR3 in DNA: TGTGCCAGCAGCCCCAGCCGAGTTGCACCCCTCCACTTT. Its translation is CASSPSRVAPLHF.

CDR3: CASSQARGLQETQYF. The CDR3 nucleotides are TGCGCCAGCAGCCAAGCGCGGGGATTACAAGAGACCCAGTACTTC. The chain combines TRBV4-1 with TRBJ2-5; D is possibly TRBD2 (6 bases). The CDR3 runs to 15 residues. V lost 1 base and J lost 2, with 11 bases in between. Germline V CDR1 and CDR2: MGHRA, YSYEKL.

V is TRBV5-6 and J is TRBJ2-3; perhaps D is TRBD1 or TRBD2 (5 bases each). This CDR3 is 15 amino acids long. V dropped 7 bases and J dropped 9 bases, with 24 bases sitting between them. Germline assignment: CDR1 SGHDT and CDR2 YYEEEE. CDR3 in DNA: TGTGCCAGCGGCCCCCATAGAGGGGTGGTCGAGACGCAGTATTTT. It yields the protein CASGPHRGVVETQYF. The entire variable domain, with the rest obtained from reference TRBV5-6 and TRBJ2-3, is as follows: DAGVTQSPTHLIKTRGQQVTLRCSPKSGHDTVSWYQQALGQGPQFIFQYYEEEERQRGNFPDRFSGHQFPNYSSELNVNALLLGDSALYLCASGPHRGVVETQYFGPGTRLTVL.

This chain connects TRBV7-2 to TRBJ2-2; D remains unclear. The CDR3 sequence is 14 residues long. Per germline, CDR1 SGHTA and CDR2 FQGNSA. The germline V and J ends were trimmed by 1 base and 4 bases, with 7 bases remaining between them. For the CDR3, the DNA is TGTGCCAGCAGCTTAGTTTTCAGCACCGGGGAGCTGTTTTTT. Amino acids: CASSLVFSTGELFF.

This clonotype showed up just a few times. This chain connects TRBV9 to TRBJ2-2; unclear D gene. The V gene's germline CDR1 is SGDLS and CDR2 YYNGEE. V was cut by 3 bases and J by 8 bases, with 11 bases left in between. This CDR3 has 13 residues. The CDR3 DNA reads TGTGCCAGCAGCGACCGTTACTGGGGGGAGCTGTTTTTT. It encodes CASSDRYWGELFF.

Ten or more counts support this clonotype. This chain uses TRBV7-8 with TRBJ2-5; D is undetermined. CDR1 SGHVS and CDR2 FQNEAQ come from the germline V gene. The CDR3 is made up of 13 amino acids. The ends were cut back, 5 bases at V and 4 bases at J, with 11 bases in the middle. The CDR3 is CASSKRSLETQYF. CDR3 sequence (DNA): TGTGCCAGCAGCAAACGGTCCTTAGAGACCCAGTACTTC.

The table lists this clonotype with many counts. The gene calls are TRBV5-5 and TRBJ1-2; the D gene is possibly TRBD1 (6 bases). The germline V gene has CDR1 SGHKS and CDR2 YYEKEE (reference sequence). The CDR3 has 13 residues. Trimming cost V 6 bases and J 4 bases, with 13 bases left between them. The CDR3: CASTYRVPYGYTF. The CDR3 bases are TGTGCCAGCACCTACAGGGTGCCCTATGGCTACACCTTC.

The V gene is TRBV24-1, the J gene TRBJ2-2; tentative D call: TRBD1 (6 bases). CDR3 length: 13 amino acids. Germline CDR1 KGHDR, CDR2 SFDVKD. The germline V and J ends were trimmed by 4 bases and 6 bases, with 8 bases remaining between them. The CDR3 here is CATSEGTPGELFF. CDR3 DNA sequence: TGTGCCACCAGTGAGGGGACACCCGGGGAGCTGTTTTTT.